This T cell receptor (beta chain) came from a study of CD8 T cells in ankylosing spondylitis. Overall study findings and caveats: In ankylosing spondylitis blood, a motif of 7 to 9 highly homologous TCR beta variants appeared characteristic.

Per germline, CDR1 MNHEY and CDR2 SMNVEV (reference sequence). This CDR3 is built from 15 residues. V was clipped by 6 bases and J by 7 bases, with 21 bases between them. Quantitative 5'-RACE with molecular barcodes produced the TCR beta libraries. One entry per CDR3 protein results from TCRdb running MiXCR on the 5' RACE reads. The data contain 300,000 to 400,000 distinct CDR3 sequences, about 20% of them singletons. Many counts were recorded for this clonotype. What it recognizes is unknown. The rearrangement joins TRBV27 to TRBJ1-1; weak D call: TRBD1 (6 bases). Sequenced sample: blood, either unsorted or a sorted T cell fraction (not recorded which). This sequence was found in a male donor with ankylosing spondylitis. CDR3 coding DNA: TGTGCCAGCAGCCACACAGGGCCCCAGGGTGATGAAGCTTTCTTT. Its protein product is CASSHTGPQGDEAFF.